These T cell receptor beta chains were read from a single sample in a study of OX40 agonist ivuxolimab in advanced cancers. Data came from immunoSEQ multiplex PCR; TCRdb stores just in-frame clones and leaves some out. This table holds under 95,000 clones, 75% to 90% found once. The material was CD4+ or CD8+ T cells sorted from blood, obtained in a trial of the OX40 agonist ivuxolimab. The receptors were gathered from an adult with an advanced solid tumor such as melanoma, head and neck, liver or kidney cancer. Both conserved end residues are part of each CDR3. The D gene is left open where the match is weak. Expanded clones get a size class; other rows say once, few or many, or leave the size out.

TRBJ2-5	NA	NA	TRBV18	TGTGCCAGCTCACCAAGGTCAGGGGAGGAAGAGACCCAGTACTTC	CASSPRSGEEETQYF
TRBJ2-7	NA	NA	TRBV5-6	TGTGCCAGCAGCCAGTGGGGCGAAGAGCAGTACTTC	CASSQWGEEQYF
TRBJ2-3	NA	NA	TRBV27	TGTGCCAGCAGTTTTTCGGGGAGTGGAGATACGCAGTATTTT	CASSFSGSGDTQYF
TRBJ2-7	TRBD2	NA	TRBV7-2	TGTGCCAGCAGCCCGGGACTAGCGGGGGGGCGTCACGAGCAGTACTTC	CASSPGLAGGRHEQYF
TRBJ1-2	TRBD1	NA	TRBV5-6	TGTGCCAGCAGCTTGCGACAGGGAGGAGGGGATGGCTACACCTTC	CASSLRQGGGDGYTF
TRBJ1-6	TRBD1	NA	TRBV5-1	TGCGCCAGCAGCTCAGGGACAGGGGGAGACTCACCCCTCCACTTT	CASSSGTGGDSPLHF
TRBJ2-5	TRBD1	NA	TRBV7-9	TGTGCCAGCAGCGGTCCGGGACAGGGCGAGAACTTTCAAGAGACCCAGTACTTC	CASSGPGQGENFQETQYF
TRBJ2-2	TRBD1	NA	TRBV5-1	TGCGCCAGCAGCTTGGGGACAGGGCGAGGGACCGGGGAGCTGTTTTTT	CASSLGTGRGTGELFF
TRBJ2-7	NA	NA	TRBV7-9	TGTGCCAGCAGGGACGACTCCTACGAGCAGTACTTC	CASRDDSYEQYF
TRBJ1-2	NA	NA	TRBV7-3	TGTGCCAGCAGCCGTAGGGGCAAGAACTATGGCTACACCTTC	CASSRRGKNYGYTF
TRBJ2-3	NA	NA	TRBV9	TGTGCCAGCAGCGTAAGAGGGGCCACCTCTAGCACAGATACGCAGTATTTT	CASSVRGATSSTDTQYF
TRBJ1-1	NA	NA	TRBV7-9	TGTGCCAGCAGCCTCCACCCCCCGAGGGAAGCTTTCTTT	CASSLHPPREAFF
TRBJ1-3	NA	NA	TRBV19	TGTGCCAGTAGTATAGAGGAGGTCGGCCCTGGAAACACCATATATTTT	CASSIEEVGPGNTIYF
TRBJ2-2	NA	NA	TRBV30	TGTGCCTGGAGTGGGACTTATAACACCGGGGAGCTGTTTTTT	CAWSGTYNTGELFF
TRBJ2-1	NA	few	TRBV28	TGTGCCAGCAGTTTATATCAGGGATTAAGATTCTTC	CASSLYQGLRFF
TRBJ2-5	NA	NA	TRBV7-2	TGTGCCAGCAGCCCGGGGGTGATAGCCACCTACCAAGAGACCCAGTACTTC	CASSPGVIATYQETQYF
TRBJ1-2	NA	many	TRBV5-5	TGTGCCAGCAGCGGGAGCGACAGAAACTATGGCTACACCTTC	CASSGSDRNYGYTF
TRBJ1-2	TRBD1	NA	TRBV10-3	TGTGCCATCAGGAAAACCGGGACAGGGAACGGCTACACCTTC	CAIRKTGTGNGYTF
TRBJ1-2	TRBD1	NA	TRBV28	TGTGCCAGTAAAGCCACAGGGGAAGGCTACACCTTC	CASKATGEGYTF
TRBJ1-5	NA	NA	TRBV7-2	TGTGCCAGCAGCTTAATGTATACAGGGAGCAATCAGCCCCAGCATTTT	CASSLMYTGSNQPQHF
TRBJ2-1	TRBD1	NA	TRBV28	TGTGCCAGCAGACGTGGGACAGGAGCTTACAATGAGCAGTTCTTC	CASRRGTGAYNEQFF
TRBJ2-2	NA	NA	TRBV2	TGTGCCAGCATTTGGGGGAACACCGGGGAGCTGTTTTTT	CASIWGNTGELFF
TRBJ2-3	NA	NA	TRBV25-1	TGTGCCAGCAGTGAAACGTGGGGGGCAGATACGCAGTATTTT	CASSETWGADTQYF
TRBJ2-5	NA	once	TRBV10-1	TGCGCCAGCAGTGACGCCGGCCGGGGGGAGACCCAGTACTTC	CASSDAGRGETQYF
TRBJ1-2	NA	NA	TRBV28	TGTGCCACCCTTCCGGGCGGGAACTATGGCTACACCTTC	CATLPGGNYGYTF
TRBJ2-3	TRBD1	NA	TRBV13	TGTGCCAGCAGCCCTCAGGGGGCGAGAGGCACAGATACGCAGTATTTT	CASSPQGARGTDTQYF
TRBJ1-3	NA	NA	TRBV5-1	TGCGCCAGCAGCTTGTCAGGTGGTTCTGGAAACACCATATATTTT	CASSLSGGSGNTIYF
TRBJ1-1	TRBD1	NA	TRBV19	TGTGCCAGTAGGCGGGACAGAGGGACTGAAGCTTTCTTT	CASRRDRGTEAFF
TRBJ2-1	NA	NA	TRBV30	TGTGCCTGGAGTGTACCCCCTCGACTGGGGAGCTCCTACAATGAGCAGTTCTTC	CAWSVPPRLGSSYNEQFF
TRBJ2-1	TRBD2	few	TRBV9	TGTGCCAGCAGCCTGGGGGGGGAATGGAATGAGCAGTTCTTC	CASSLGGEWNEQFF
TRBJ2-2	NA	few	TRBV27	TGTGCCAGCAGTCTATCTCGCGTTGGGGGCGCGAACACCGGGGAGCTGTTTTTT	CASSLSRVGGANTGELFF
TRBJ2-3	NA	few	TRBV7-2	TGTGCCAGCAGCTTAGGACAGGTTGGGGCAGATACGCAGTATTTT	CASSLGQVGADTQYF
TRBJ1-3	NA	once	TRBV6-5	TGTGCCAGCAGCCACAGGGTACAGTCTGGAAACACCATATATTTT	CASSHRVQSGNTIYF
TRBJ2-6	NA	NA	TRBV9	TGTGCCAGCAGCGTAGCTAGCAGGGGCGTTGGGGCCAACGTCCTGACTTTC	CASSVASRGVGANVLTF
TRBJ2-5	TRBD1	once	TRBV7-9	TGTGCCAGCAGCTTCGGGACAGGGGGAGAGACCCAGTACTTC	CASSFGTGGETQYF
TRBJ2-1	TRBD2	NA	TRBV5-5	TGTGCCAGCAGCTTCCAGGGACTAGAATCCCGTGAGCAGTTCTTC	CASSFQGLESREQFF